Below, 9 T cell receptor beta chains from the same sample are listed, as sequenced in a study of T-cell reconstitution after alpha-beta-depleted transplantation in children. Preparation of the TCRbeta library used unique molecular identifiers. MiXCR was run by TCRdb on the PCR reads, yielding one entry per CDR3 protein. This table holds about 420,000 distinct CDR3 sequences, around 16% found once. Sequencing was performed on PBMCs, mostly from graft donor cells, taken 360 days after TCRalphabeta/CD19-depleted stem cell transplant. Every receptor here comes from a boy in the first two years of life who had a stem cell transplant for Wiskott-Aldrich syndrome, so the T cells may come from the graft donor.

The chain joins TRBV5-1 to TRBJ2-1; D is perhaps TRBD2 (6 bases). Germline CDR1 reads SGHRS; CDR2 reads YFSETQ. Trimming shortened V by 2 bases and J by 9 bases, and 15 bases separated the two germline ends. The CDR3 is made up of 14 amino acids. The CDR3 region has the DNA TGCGCCAGCAGCTTAAGTGCCGGGCGGGGTGAGCAGTTCTTC. It yields the protein CASSLSAGRGEQFF.

The gene calls are TRBV20-1 and TRBJ2-2, with 7 nucleotides matching TRBD2. The trim removed 3 bases at V and 2 bases at J, leaving 12 bases unmatched. The CDR3 consists of 17 residues. Germline CDR1 is DFQATT and CDR2 is SNEGSKA (reference sequence). For the CDR3, the DNA is TGCAGTGCTAGGTCCCACCCCGGGACTAAAAACACCGGGGAGCTGTTTTTT. Its translation: CSARSHPGTKNTGELFF.

This clonotype has a handful of counts. The rearrangement uses TRBV6-1 and TRBJ1-1; maybe TRBD1 (5 bases). The V gene lost 6 bases and the J gene lost 5 bases, with 16 bases spanning the gap. This CDR3 contains 14 residues. Germline CDR1 reads MNHNS; CDR2 reads SASEGT. CDR3: CASRTERAKTEAFF. In nucleotides, the CDR3 is TGTGCCAGCAGGACAGAAAGAGCCAAAACTGAAGCTTTCTTT.

This clonotype appeared once. This chain joins TRBV5-1 and TRBJ2-7; TRBD1 agrees at 7 bases. J gave up 7 bases and V 5 bases, and 9 bases lay outside the gene matches. Looked up from germline, CDR1 is SGHRS and CDR2 is YFSETQ. The CDR3 loop spans 13 amino acids. The DNA for the CDR3 is TGCGCCAGCAGTTCCGGGACAGTGGGGGAGCAGTACTTC. Amino acid sequence: CASSSGTVGEQYF.

This CDR3 reads CAISEGDRDYQPQHF. The CDR3 DNA follows: TGTGCCATCAGTGAGGGGGACAGGGACTATCAGCCCCAGCATTTT. The chain joins TRBV10-3 to TRBJ1-5; 9 nucleotides line up with TRBD1. The CDR3 length is 15 residues. J lost 5 bases, V lost 2 bases, and 4 bases had no gene match. Germline values: CDR1 ENHRY, CDR2 SYGVKD.

This clonotype was seen many times. V gene TRBV2 combines with J gene TRBJ2-3, with 10 bases identical to TRBD2. This CDR3 has 15 amino acids. Germline CDR1 SNHLY, CDR2 FYNNEI. The trim removed 1 base at V and 5 bases at J, leaving 3 bases unmatched. The CDR3 nucleotides are TGTGCCAGCAGTGAAGAGAGCGGGAGGGAAGATACGCAGTATTTT. Translation: CASSEESGREDTQYF.

V gene TRBV12-3 or TRBV12-4 combines with J gene TRBJ2-4; D may be TRBD1 (5 bases). This CDR3 region has 14 residues. Deletions cut 5 bases from V and 1 base from J, with 9 bases between. The CDR3 nucleotides read TGTGCCAGCAGTCAGGGTTCGGCCAAAAACATTCAGTACTTC. This encodes CASSQGSAKNIQYF.

This clonotype turned up a few times. V gene TRBV25-1 combines with J gene TRBJ2-5; D is ambiguous. The germline V gene has CDR1 MGHDK and CDR2 SYGVNS. V lost 2 bases, J lost 4 bases, and 8 bases lay in between. The CDR3 loop spans 13 amino acids. This CDR3 reads CASSEELTETQYF. The CDR3, as DNA: TGTGCCAGCAGTGAAGAACTTACAGAGACCCAGTACTTC.

There are a few counts of this clonotype. V and J are TRBV29-1 and TRBJ2-3, with TRBD2 identical over 7 bases. V was pared by 5 bases and J by 0 bases, with 8 bases of the junction left unmatched. Germline V gives CDR1 SQVTM, CDR2 ANQGSEA. CDR3 size: 15 residues. CDR3 in DNA: TGCAGCGTTAGCGTTAGCGGGTCTAGCACAGATACGCAGTATTTT. As protein: CSVSVSGSSTDTQYF.